This T cell receptor beta chain was recovered during a study of spatial heterogeneity in lung cancer. About the study: Consistent detection of more beta-chain than alpha-chain sequences was observed. Raw sequencing reads included, on average, more than 8.5 appearances of each unique TCR and UMI combination. General observations from the study: Quantities of ubiquitous and regional expanded TCRs paralleled ubiquitous and regional nonsynonymous mutations, respectively. Tumor mutation count correlated with how many alpha and beta TCRs expanded intratumorally.

This sample's time point: sample taken at primary tumor resection. This clonotype has a count of ten or more. No antigen is known for it. Since it is a stray read in a library aimed at alpha chains, this beta chain has a size that is not meaningful. Each molecule of TCR cDNA was tagged with one unique molecular identifier. TCRdb used MiXCR to reprocess the 5' RACE reads, holding one entry per CDR3 protein. The repertoire holds some 11,000 distinct CDR3 sequences, with 6.5% to 8.5% as singletons. The sample here was lung tumor tissue, taken at surgery. This receptor was taken from a female donor with early-stage non-small cell lung cancer.

CDR3 DNA sequence: TGTGCCAGCAGCGTAGCTGGGAGCACCGGGGAGCTGTTTTTT. Its protein is CASSVAGSTGELFF. V is TRBV9 and J is TRBJ2-2; maybe TRBD2 (5 bases). The CDR3 contains 14 residues. Germline V lookup: CDR1 SGDLS, CDR2 YYNGEE. V was shortened by 0 bases and J by 4 bases, with 7 bases between the two germline ends.